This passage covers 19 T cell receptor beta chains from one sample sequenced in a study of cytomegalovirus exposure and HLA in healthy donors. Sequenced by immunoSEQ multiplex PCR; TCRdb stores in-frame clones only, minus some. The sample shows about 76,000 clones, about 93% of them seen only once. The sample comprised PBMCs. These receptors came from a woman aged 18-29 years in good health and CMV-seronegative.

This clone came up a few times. The CDR3: CASSSQSGLANNEQFF. The CDR3 DNA is TGTGCCAGCAGCTCGCAATCGGGACTAGCTAACAATGAGCAGTTCTTC. V gene TRBV7-2 combines with J gene TRBJ2-1; 9 nucleotides match TRBD2. Germline CDR1 is SGHTA and CDR2 is FQGNSA. Trimming removed 4 bases from V and 5 bases from J; junction bases left unmatched: 9. This CDR3 spans 16 amino acids.

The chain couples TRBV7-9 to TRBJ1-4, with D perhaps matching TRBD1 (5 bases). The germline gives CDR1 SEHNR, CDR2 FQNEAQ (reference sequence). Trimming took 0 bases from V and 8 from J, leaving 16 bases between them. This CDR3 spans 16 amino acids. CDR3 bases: TGTGCCAGCAGCTTAGCGCAAGTGACAGCCGCCGAAAAACTGTTTTTT. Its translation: CASSLAQVTAAEKLFF.

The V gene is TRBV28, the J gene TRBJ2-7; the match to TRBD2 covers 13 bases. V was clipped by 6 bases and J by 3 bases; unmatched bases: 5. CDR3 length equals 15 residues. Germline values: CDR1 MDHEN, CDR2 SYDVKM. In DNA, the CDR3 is TGTGCCAGCAGCCCGGGGACTAGCGGGATCTACGAGCAGTACTTC. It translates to CASSPGTSGIYEQYF.

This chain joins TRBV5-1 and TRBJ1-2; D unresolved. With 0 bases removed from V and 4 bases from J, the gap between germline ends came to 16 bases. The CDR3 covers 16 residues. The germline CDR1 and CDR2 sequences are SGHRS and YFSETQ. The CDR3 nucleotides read TGCGCCAGCAGCTTGGGGACTGTGGTGGGTGGCTATGGCTACACCTTC. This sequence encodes CASSLGTVVGGYGYTF.

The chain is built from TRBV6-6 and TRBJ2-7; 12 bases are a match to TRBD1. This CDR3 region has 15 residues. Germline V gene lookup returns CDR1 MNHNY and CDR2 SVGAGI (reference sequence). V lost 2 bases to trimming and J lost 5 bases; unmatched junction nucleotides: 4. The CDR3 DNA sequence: TGTGCCAGCAGTTACCCGGGACAGGGGGCCCACGAGCAGTACTTC. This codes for CASSYPGQGAHEQYF.

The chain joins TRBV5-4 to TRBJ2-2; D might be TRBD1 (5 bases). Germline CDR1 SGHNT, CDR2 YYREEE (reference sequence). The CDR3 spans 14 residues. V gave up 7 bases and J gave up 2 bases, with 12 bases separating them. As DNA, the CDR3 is TGTGCCAGCCGAATCAGGGATAACACCGGGGAGCTGTTTTTT. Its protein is CASRIRDNTGELFF.

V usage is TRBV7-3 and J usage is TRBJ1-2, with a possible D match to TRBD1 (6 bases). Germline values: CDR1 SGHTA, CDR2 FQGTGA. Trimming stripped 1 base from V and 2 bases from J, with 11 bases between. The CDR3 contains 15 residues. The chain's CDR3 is CASSLIGTGNYGYTF. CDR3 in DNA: TGTGCCAGCAGCTTAATCGGTACAGGGAACTATGGCTACACCTTC.

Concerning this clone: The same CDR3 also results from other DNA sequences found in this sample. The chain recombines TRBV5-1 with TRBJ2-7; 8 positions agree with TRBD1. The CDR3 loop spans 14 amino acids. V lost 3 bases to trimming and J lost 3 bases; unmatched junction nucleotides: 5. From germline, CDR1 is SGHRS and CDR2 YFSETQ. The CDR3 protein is CASSSGTGSYEQYF. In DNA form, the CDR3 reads TGCGCCAGCAGCTCAGGGACAGGTAGCTACGAGCAGTACTTC. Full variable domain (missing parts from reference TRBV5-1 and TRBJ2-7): KAGVTQTPRYLIKTRGQQVTLSCSPISGHRSVSWYQQTPGQGLQFLFEYFSETQRNKGNFPGRFSGRQFSNSRSEMNVSTLELGDSALYLCASSSGTGSYEQYFGPGTRLTVT.

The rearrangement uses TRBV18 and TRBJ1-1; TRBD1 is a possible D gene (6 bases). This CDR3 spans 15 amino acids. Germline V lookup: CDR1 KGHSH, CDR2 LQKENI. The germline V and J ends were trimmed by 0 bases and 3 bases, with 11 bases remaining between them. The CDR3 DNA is TGTGCCAGCTCACCACCGGCACACAGGGACACTGAAGCTTTCTTT. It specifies CASSPPAHRDTEAFF.

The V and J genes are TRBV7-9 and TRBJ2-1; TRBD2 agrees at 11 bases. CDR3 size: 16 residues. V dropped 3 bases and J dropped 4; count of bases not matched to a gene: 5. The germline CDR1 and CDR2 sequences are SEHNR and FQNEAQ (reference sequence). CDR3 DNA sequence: TGTGCCAGCAGCTTGCTAGCGGGGGGACTATACAATGAGCAGTTCTTC. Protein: CASSLLAGGLYNEQFF.

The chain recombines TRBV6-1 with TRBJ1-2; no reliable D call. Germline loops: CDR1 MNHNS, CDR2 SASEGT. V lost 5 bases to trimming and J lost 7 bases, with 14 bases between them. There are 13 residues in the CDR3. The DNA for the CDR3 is TGTGCCAGCAGTACCGAGGTATCCGCTGGCTACACCTTC. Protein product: CASSTEVSAGYTF.

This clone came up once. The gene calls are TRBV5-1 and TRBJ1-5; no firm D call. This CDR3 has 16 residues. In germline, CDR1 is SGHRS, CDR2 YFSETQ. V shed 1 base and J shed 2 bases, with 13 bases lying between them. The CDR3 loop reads CASSLFATGGNQPQHF. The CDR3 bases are TGCGCCAGCAGCTTGTTCGCAACCGGAGGCAATCAGCCCCAGCATTTT.

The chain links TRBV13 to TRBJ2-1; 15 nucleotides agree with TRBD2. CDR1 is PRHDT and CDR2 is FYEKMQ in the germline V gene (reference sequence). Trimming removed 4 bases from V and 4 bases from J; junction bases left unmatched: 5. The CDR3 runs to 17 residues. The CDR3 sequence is CASSYGLAGGPYNEQFF. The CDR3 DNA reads TGTGCCAGCAGCTACGGACTAGCGGGGGGGCCTTACAATGAGCAGTTCTTC.

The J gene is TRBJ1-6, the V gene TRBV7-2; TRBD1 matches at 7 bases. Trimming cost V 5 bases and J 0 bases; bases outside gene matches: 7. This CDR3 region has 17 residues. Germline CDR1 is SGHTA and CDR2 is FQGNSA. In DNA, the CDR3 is TGTGCCAGCAGCCCATCGACAGGGACCTCCTATAATTCACCCCTCCACTTT. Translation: CASSPSTGTSYNSPLHF.

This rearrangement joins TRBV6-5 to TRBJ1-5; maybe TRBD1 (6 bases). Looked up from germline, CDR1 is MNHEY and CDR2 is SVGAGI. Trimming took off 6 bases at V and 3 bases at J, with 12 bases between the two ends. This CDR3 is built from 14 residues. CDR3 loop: CASSLRDTNQPQHF. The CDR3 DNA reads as TGTGCCAGCAGCCTCCGGGACACCAATCAGCCCCAGCATTTT.

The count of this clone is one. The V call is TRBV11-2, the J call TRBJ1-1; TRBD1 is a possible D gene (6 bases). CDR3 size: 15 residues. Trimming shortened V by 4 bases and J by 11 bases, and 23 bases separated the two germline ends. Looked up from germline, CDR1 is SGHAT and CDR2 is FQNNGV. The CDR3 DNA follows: TGTGCCAGCAGCTCTCCCCTACAGGGAGGGCGGGAGGCTTTCTTT. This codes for CASSSPLQGGREAFF.

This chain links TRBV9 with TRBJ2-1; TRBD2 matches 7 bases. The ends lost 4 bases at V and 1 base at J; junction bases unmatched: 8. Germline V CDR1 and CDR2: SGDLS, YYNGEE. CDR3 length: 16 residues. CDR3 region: CASSSRLAGSYNEQFF. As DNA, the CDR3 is TGTGCCAGCAGCTCAAGACTAGCCGGATCCTACAATGAGCAGTTCTTC.

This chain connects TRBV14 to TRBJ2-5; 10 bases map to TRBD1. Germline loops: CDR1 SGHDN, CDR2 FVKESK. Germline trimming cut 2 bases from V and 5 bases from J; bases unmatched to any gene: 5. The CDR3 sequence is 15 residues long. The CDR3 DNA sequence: TGTGCCAGCAGCCAAAGGACAGGGGGGTATGAGACCCAGTACTTC. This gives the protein CASSQRTGGYETQYF.

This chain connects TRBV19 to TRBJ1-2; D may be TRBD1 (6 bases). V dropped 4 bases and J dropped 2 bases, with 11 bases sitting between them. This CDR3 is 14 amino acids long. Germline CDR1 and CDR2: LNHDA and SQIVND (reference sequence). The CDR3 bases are TGTGCCAGTAGTACCGGACAGTTCAACTATGGCTACACCTTC. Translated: CASSTGQFNYGYTF.